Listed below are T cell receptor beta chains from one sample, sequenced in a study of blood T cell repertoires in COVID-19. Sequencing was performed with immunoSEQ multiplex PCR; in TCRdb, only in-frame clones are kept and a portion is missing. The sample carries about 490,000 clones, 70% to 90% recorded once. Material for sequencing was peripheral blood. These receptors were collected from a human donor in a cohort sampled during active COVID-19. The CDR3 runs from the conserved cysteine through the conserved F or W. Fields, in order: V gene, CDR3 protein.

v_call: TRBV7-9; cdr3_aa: CASSLRGLAGVEEQFF
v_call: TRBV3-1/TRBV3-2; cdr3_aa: CASSQTGYEQYF
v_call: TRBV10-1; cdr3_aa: CASRSGTPNTGELFF
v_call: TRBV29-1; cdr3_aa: CSVVTGGRGEQYF
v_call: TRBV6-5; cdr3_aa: CASRKGENYGYTF
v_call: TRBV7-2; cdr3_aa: CASSQNRGDYGYTF
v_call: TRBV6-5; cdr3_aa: CASSLGQGVGNTIYF
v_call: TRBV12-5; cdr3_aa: CASGTSLTSGFNEQFF
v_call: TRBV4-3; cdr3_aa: CASSRQGATEAFF
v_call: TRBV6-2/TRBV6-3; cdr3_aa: CASSTGTGGIETQYF
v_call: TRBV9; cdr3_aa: CASSVGGSGSVHGYTF
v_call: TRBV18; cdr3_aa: CASSPRDSPWGYTF
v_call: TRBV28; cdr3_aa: CASGLTASGANVLTF
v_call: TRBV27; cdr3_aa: CASSLRELPNTEAFF
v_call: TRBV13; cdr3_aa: CASSLMASGRPLYNEQFF
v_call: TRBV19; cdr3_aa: CASKGQGQNEQYF
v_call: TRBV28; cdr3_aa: CASSTGPGNSEAFF
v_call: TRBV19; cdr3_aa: CASRNTGNTEAFF
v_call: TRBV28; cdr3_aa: CASSLETGNNEQFF
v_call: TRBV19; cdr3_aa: CASSIDLVEGREQYF
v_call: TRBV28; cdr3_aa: CASLPQSSGNTIYF
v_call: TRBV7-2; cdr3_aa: CASSLGPPASGSVLGQYF
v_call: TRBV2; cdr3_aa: CAITPGDRLFF
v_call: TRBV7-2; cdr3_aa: CASTPRTATAYGYTF
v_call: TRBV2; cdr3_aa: CASSVQGALSGNIQYF
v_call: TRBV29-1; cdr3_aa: CSAERGNTEAFF
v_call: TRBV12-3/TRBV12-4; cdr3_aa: CASTIEGEPQYF
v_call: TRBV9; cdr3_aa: CASSAGTGFGEKLFF
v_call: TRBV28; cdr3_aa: CASSLTDQETQYF
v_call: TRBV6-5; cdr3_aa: CASSYEGGWNTEAFF
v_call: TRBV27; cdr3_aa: CASSFQGHIQYF
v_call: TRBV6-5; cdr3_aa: CASSYSFGPANYGYTF
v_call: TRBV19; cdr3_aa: CASSGGTSGRKGNEQFF
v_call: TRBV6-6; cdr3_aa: CASTKQGAYEQYF
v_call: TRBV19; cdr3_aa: CASAAGGTDTQYF